These T cell receptor beta chains were read from a single sample in a study of T cell responses to AZD1222 COVID-19 vaccine. Only in-frame clones appear in the TCRdb table, and some are missing; sequencing was by immunoSEQ multiplex PCR. The data hold over 120,000 clones, with roughly nine tenths observed a single time. Sequenced here: peripheral blood, sampled 28 days after the second AZD1222 dose. These receptors originate from an adult who received the AZD1222 COVID-19 vaccine. CDR3s include the opening cysteine and the closing phenylalanine or tryptophan. The D gene is left open where the match is weak. Expanded clones get a size class; other rows say once, few or many, or leave the size out.

d_gene: TRBD1; len: 13; v_gene: TRBV9; abundance: few; j_gene: TRBJ1-2; CDR3nt: TGTGCCAGCAGCAGGGACAGGGCCTATGGCTACACCTTC; CDR3aa: CASSRDRAYGYTF
d_gene: NA; len: 16; v_gene: TRBV4-2; abundance: NA; j_gene: TRBJ2-7; CDR3nt: TGTGCCAGCAGCCAAGGAGTGGATGGGGGCGGCTACGAGCAGTACTTC; CDR3aa: CASSQGVDGGGYEQYF
d_gene: NA; len: 13; v_gene: TRBV7-9; abundance: NA; j_gene: TRBJ2-3; CDR3nt: TGTGCCAGCAGCCCACGGAGGGGAGATACGCAGTATTTT; CDR3aa: CASSPRRGDTQYF
d_gene: NA; len: 14; v_gene: TRBV6-6; abundance: NA; j_gene: TRBJ1-4; CDR3nt: TGTGCCAGCCTTAGGGCAGGGTCTAATGAAAAACTGTTTTTT; CDR3aa: CASLRAGSNEKLFF
d_gene: TRBD2; len: 15; v_gene: TRBV9; abundance: NA; j_gene: TRBJ2-1; CDR3nt: TGTGCCAGCAGCCCTAGCGGGAATGGCTACAATGAGCAGTTCTTC; CDR3aa: CASSPSGNGYNEQFF
d_gene: TRBD2; len: 16; v_gene: TRBV7-9; abundance: once; j_gene: TRBJ2-5; CDR3nt: TGTGCCAGCAGCTTATCCAGCGGGAGGGTCCAAGAGACCCAGTACTTC; CDR3aa: CASSLSSGRVQETQYF
d_gene: TRBD2; len: 16; v_gene: TRBV28; abundance: NA; j_gene: TRBJ2-7; CDR3nt: TGTGCCAGCAGTTTATCTAGCGGGAGCTCAGTCGGCGAGCAGTACTTC; CDR3aa: CASSLSSGSSVGEQYF
d_gene: NA; len: 11; v_gene: TRBV28; abundance: NA; j_gene: TRBJ2-7; CDR3nt: TGTGCCAGCAGTTTAGGGTACGAGCAGTACTTC; CDR3aa: CASSLGYEQYF
d_gene: NA; len: 13; v_gene: TRBV27; abundance: NA; j_gene: TRBJ1-5; CDR3nt: TGTGCCAGCAGTCCTCGGATAAATCAGCCCCAGCATTTT; CDR3aa: CASSPRINQPQHF
d_gene: NA; len: 12; v_gene: TRBV11-3; abundance: NA; j_gene: TRBJ2-5; CDR3nt: TGTGCCAGCAGCTTAGAAGGGAGGCCGTGGTACTTC; CDR3aa: CASSLEGRPWYF
d_gene: NA; len: 13; v_gene: TRBV23-1; abundance: NA; j_gene: TRBJ1-1; CDR3nt: TGCGCCCAGACCAGGGGTGAGGGCACTGAAGCTTTCTTT; CDR3aa: CAQTRGEGTEAFF
d_gene: NA; len: 12; v_gene: TRBV28; abundance: NA; j_gene: TRBJ2-7; CDR3nt: TGTGCCAGCAGCCTAGCCCCCTACGAGCAGTACTTC; CDR3aa: CASSLAPYEQYF
d_gene: NA; len: 13; v_gene: TRBV1; abundance: NA; j_gene: TRBJ1-5; CDR3nt: TGCACCAGCAGCCGACCTTTGGGACAGCCCCAGCATTTT; CDR3aa: CTSSRPLGQPQHF
d_gene: TRBD1; len: 17; v_gene: TRBV4-1; abundance: NA; j_gene: TRBJ1-5; CDR3nt: TGCGCCAGCAGCCAAGATAAACAGGGGGGGAGCAATCAGCCCCAGCATTTT; CDR3aa: CASSQDKQGGSNQPQHF
d_gene: NA; len: 16; v_gene: TRBV11-2; abundance: NA; j_gene: TRBJ1-4; CDR3nt: TGTGCCAGCAGCTCCCCCTGGGGGGGGGCGCATGAAAAACTGTTTTTT; CDR3aa: CASSSPWGGAHEKLFF
d_gene: NA; len: 14; v_gene: TRBV10-1; abundance: NA; j_gene: TRBJ1-2; CDR3nt: TGCGCCAGCAGTGAGTCCTTGGAACTCGGGGGCTACACCTTC; CDR3aa: CASSESLELGGYTF
d_gene: TRBD1; len: 17; v_gene: TRBV27; abundance: NA; j_gene: TRBJ2-2; CDR3nt: TGTGCCATATTGAAGACAGGGATTGCCCAGAACACCGGGGAGCTGTTTTTT; CDR3aa: CAILKTGIAQNTGELFF
d_gene: TRBD1; len: 15; v_gene: TRBV15; abundance: NA; j_gene: TRBJ1-1; CDR3nt: TGTGCCACCAGCAGAAAAAAAGGGGGCGCGGCTGAAGCTTTCTTT; CDR3aa: CATSRKKGGAAEAFF
d_gene: NA; len: 14; v_gene: TRBV11-2; abundance: NA; j_gene: TRBJ2-7; CDR3nt: TGTGCCAGCAGCTTAAGCAGGGCCTCCTACGAGCAGTACTTC; CDR3aa: CASSLSRASYEQYF
d_gene: NA; len: 17; v_gene: TRBV5-6; abundance: once; j_gene: TRBJ1-3; CDR3nt: TGTGCCAGCAGCCTACCCGGGACATTGGACCTCGGGGACACCATATATTTT; CDR3aa: CASSLPGTLDLGDTIYF
d_gene: NA; len: 14; v_gene: TRBV19; abundance: NA; j_gene: TRBJ2-7; CDR3nt: TGTGCCAGTAGTATTGGTAGGGAACTCAACGAGCAGTACTTC; CDR3aa: CASSIGRELNEQYF
d_gene: TRBD1; len: 13; v_gene: TRBV7-9; abundance: NA; j_gene: TRBJ2-7; CDR3nt: TGTGCCAGCAGCGTCAGGGGGCTCTACGAGCAGTACTTC; CDR3aa: CASSVRGLYEQYF
d_gene: NA; len: 14; v_gene: TRBV6-2/TRBV6-3; abundance: NA; j_gene: TRBJ1-1; CDR3nt: TGTGCCAGCAGTTACAGGTGGGTGAACACTGAAGCTTTCTTT; CDR3aa: CASSYRWVNTEAFF
d_gene: NA; len: 14; v_gene: TRBV18; abundance: NA; j_gene: TRBJ1-3; CDR3nt: TGTGCCAGCTCACCTGACTTATTAGGAAACACCATATATTTT; CDR3aa: CASSPDLLGNTIYF
d_gene: TRBD1; len: 17; v_gene: TRBV7-2; abundance: NA; j_gene: TRBJ1-4; CDR3nt: TGTGCCAGCAGCTTAACCTATGACAGGGGGCTTAGAGAAAAACTGTTTTTT; CDR3aa: CASSLTYDRGLREKLFF
d_gene: TRBD2; len: 17; v_gene: TRBV7-9; abundance: NA; j_gene: TRBJ2-3; CDR3nt: TGTGCCAGCAGCTTAGGGGGACTAGCGGGAGTATCAGATACGCAGTATTTT; CDR3aa: CASSLGGLAGVSDTQYF
d_gene: NA; len: 15; v_gene: TRBV4-3; abundance: NA; j_gene: TRBJ2-7; CDR3nt: TGCGCCAGCAGCCAAGAAAGCGGCCGCTCCTACGAGCAGTACTTC; CDR3aa: CASSQESGRSYEQYF
d_gene: TRBD1; len: 16; v_gene: TRBV28; abundance: NA; j_gene: TRBJ2-1; CDR3nt: TGTGCCAGCAGTTTCCACGGACAGGGGGCGGGCAATGAGCAGTTCTTC; CDR3aa: CASSFHGQGAGNEQFF
d_gene: NA; len: 15; v_gene: TRBV15; abundance: NA; j_gene: TRBJ1-2; CDR3nt: TGTGCCACCAGCAGAGAGGAGGCAGGGCTAGAGGGCTACACCTTC; CDR3aa: CATSREEAGLEGYTF
d_gene: NA; len: 15; v_gene: TRBV9; abundance: NA; j_gene: TRBJ2-1; CDR3nt: TGTGCCAGCAGCGTAGTAGGGGTCTCGTACAATGAGCAGTTCTTC; CDR3aa: CASSVVGVSYNEQFF
d_gene: NA; len: 13; v_gene: TRBV15; abundance: NA; j_gene: TRBJ1-2; CDR3nt: TGTGCCACCAGGCCGGTAGGGGACTATGGCTACACCTTC; CDR3aa: CATRPVGDYGYTF
d_gene: TRBD1; len: 15; v_gene: TRBV3-1/TRBV3-2; abundance: NA; j_gene: TRBJ1-4; CDR3nt: TGTGCCAGCAGCCACCCGACAGGGGGTAGGGAAAAACTGTTTTTT; CDR3aa: CASSHPTGGREKLFF
d_gene: NA; len: 13; v_gene: TRBV2; abundance: NA; j_gene: TRBJ1-1; CDR3nt: TGTGCCAGAGCCAGGGATGCGAACACTGAAGCTTTCTTT; CDR3aa: CARARDANTEAFF
d_gene: NA; len: 18; v_gene: TRBV30; abundance: NA; j_gene: TRBJ2-4; CDR3nt: TGTGCCTGGAGTGTAGGGGGGTTTTTGTCCCTGGCCAAAAACATTCAGTACTTC; CDR3aa: CAWSVGGFLSLAKNIQYF
d_gene: NA; len: 16; v_gene: TRBV15; abundance: NA; j_gene: TRBJ2-2; CDR3nt: TGTGCCACCAGCAGTGGTGTGTCCTATCTAGCCGGGGAGCTGTTTTTT; CDR3aa: CATSSGVSYLAGELFF
d_gene: NA; len: 15; v_gene: TRBV6-1; abundance: NA; j_gene: TRBJ2-1; CDR3nt: TGTGCCAGCAGTGAAGCCTCGTCTGGAGGGTATGAGCAGTTCTTC; CDR3aa: CASSEASSGGYEQFF